A single sample is the source of the 15 T cell receptor beta chains below, sequenced in a study of blood T cell repertoires in COVID-19. Here immunoSEQ multiplex PCR was the method, and the copy in TCRdb shows in-frame clones only, minus some. The sample records under 300,000 clones, 65% to 90% being singletons. Sequencing was done on a sample of peripheral blood. These TCRs come from a man aged 35-49 years who had recovered from COVID-19.

The V and J genes are TRBV21-1 and TRBJ1-5; the D call in the table, TRBD1, was not verified against the DNA. TRBV21-1 is marked as a pseudogene. The CDR3 spans 24 residues. The CDR3 sequence: CASSKTVHRRGGLIEGTVHQPQHF. In DNA form, the CDR3 reads TGTGCCAGCAGCAAAACCGTACATAGACGAGGAGGGCTTATAGAGGGGACAGTACATCAGCCCCAGCATTTT.

This chain links TRBV6-5 with TRBJ2-7, with 8 bases that match TRBD2. The CDR3 covers 13 residues. With V trimmed by 5 bases and J by 4 bases, 4 bases remained unmatched. Germline V gene sequence: CDR1 MNHEY, CDR2 SVGAGI. The CDR3 bases are TGTGCCAGCAGTCGGGGGGGGACGTACGAGCAGTACTTC. It translates to CASSRGGTYEQYF.

This clone was found a few times. The chain is built from TRBV15 and TRBJ2-3; D gene unclear. The CDR3 length is 16 residues. V was cut by 2 bases and J by 2 bases, with 14 bases left in between. Germline CDR1 LNHNV, CDR2 YYDKDF (reference sequence). The CDR3 DNA sequence: TGTGCCACCAGCAGAACGAGGCGCTCTACCACAGATACGCAGTATTTT. It codes for CATSRTRRSTTDTQYF.

The V and J genes are TRBV5-1 and TRBJ1-2, with a possible D match to TRBD1 (6 bases). This CDR3 contains 13 residues. Deletions cut 0 bases from V and 8 bases from J, with 11 bases between. Germline CDR1 SGHRS, CDR2 YFSETQ. CDR3 loop: CASSLAGGAGYTF. DNA for the CDR3: TGCGCCAGCAGCTTGGCCGGGGGGGCCGGCTACACCTTC.

This clone was detected a few times. Distinct nucleotide sequences in the sample also encode this CDR3. The chain employs TRBV5-1 and TRBJ1-1; D is unclear. The CDR3 loop spans 13 amino acids. The germline V gene encodes CDR1 SGHRS and CDR2 YFSETQ. Trimming cost V 2 bases and J 1 base, with 6 bases left between them. CDR3 sequence: CASSLQRNTEAFF. Here the CDR3 DNA reads TGCGCCAGCAGCTTACAAAGGAACACTGAAGCTTTCTTT.

This clone was recorded only once. V and J are TRBV7-9 and TRBJ1-2; TRBD1 matches at 7 bases. With 6 bases clipped from V and 5 bases from J, the junction kept 9 bases outside the gene matches. CDR3 length: 14 residues. Per germline, CDR1 SEHNR and CDR2 FQNEAQ (reference sequence). CDR3: CASSPLTGIYGYTF. The CDR3 DNA sequence: TGTGCCAGCAGTCCCCTGACAGGGATTTATGGCTACACCTTC.

This clone has a single count. The chain couples TRBV5-6 to TRBJ2-2; 12 bases match TRBD2. V was clipped by 4 bases and J by 2 bases; unmatched bases: 3. The CDR3 covers 16 residues. CDR1 SGHDT and CDR2 YYEEEE come from the germline V gene. DNA of the CDR3: TGTGCCAGCAGCAGACTAGCGGGAGTTAACACCGGGGAGCTGTTTTTT. As protein: CASSRLAGVNTGELFF.

The CDR3 spells CASSEDREFETQYF. The CDR3 nucleotides are TGTGCCAGCAGTGAGGATCGGGAGTTCGAGACCCAGTACTTC. This chain connects TRBV2 to TRBJ2-5, with a weak D call TRBD2 (6 bases). V was shortened by 3 bases and J by 5 bases, with 13 bases between the two germline ends. Germline CDR1 SNHLY, CDR2 FYNNEI. The length of the CDR3 is 14 residues.

This clone has just a few counts. The V and J genes are TRBV10-3 and TRBJ2-3; 11 bases line up with TRBD2. The CDR3 runs 16 residues. Germline V gene data show CDR1 as ENHRY and CDR2 as SYGVKD. With 8 bases clipped from V and 5 bases from J, the junction kept 12 bases outside the gene matches. The CDR3 here is CAIRLGGGTSGDTQYF. CDR3 DNA sequence: TGTGCCATCCGGCTAGGAGGAGGGACTAGCGGAGATACGCAGTATTTT.

This clone occurred once. V and J are TRBV19 and TRBJ2-7; tentative D call: TRBD2 (6 bases). V lost 3 bases to trimming and J lost 5 bases, with 11 bases between them. The CDR3 is 13 amino acids. Germline V gene data show CDR1 as LNHDA and CDR2 as SQIVND (reference sequence). The CDR3 sequence is CASSISLANEQYF. As DNA, the CDR3 is TGTGCCAGTAGTATTTCCCTAGCGAACGAGCAGTACTTC.

The chain links TRBV10-3 to TRBJ2-1, with 8 bases aligning to TRBD2. CDR1 and CDR2 (germline): ENHRY, SYGVKD. The CDR3 totals 19 residues. The V and J ends lost 1 base and 4 bases, in that order; junction bases with no gene match: 15. CDR3 amino acids: CAISEWRARGGGPYNEQFF. CDR3 nucleotide sequence: TGTGCCATCAGTGAGTGGAGAGCCCGGGGGGGCGGTCCGTACAATGAGCAGTTCTTC.

This chain links TRBV11-2 with TRBJ2-3; D remains unclear. The CDR3 sequence is 15 residues long. The V end lost 0 bases, the J end lost 4 bases, and 11 bases lay between the germline ends. Germline values: CDR1 SGHAT, CDR2 FQNNGV. The CDR3 here is CASSLEAHPADTQYF. The CDR3, as DNA: TGTGCCAGCAGCTTAGAGGCACATCCCGCAGATACGCAGTATTTT.

This chain joins TRBV9 and TRBJ2-1; D is ambiguous. The CDR3 is 13 amino acids. CDR1 is SGDLS and CDR2 is YYNGEE in the germline V gene. Trimming removed 0 bases from V and 4 bases from J, with 5 bases in between. In nucleotides, the CDR3 is TGTGCCAGCAGCGTAGCCCAGTACAATGAGCAGTTCTTC. It is translated as CASSVAQYNEQFF.

The chain is built from TRBV18 and TRBJ1-2; D is unresolved. Germline-derived CDR1 and CDR2 are KGHSH and LQKENI. This CDR3 is 13 amino acids long. Trimming cost V 6 bases and J 6 bases, with 14 bases left between them. In DNA, the CDR3 is TGTGCCAGCTCTCCGACTAGCCAGGATGGCTACACCTTC. Its protein product is CASSPTSQDGYTF.

This clone appeared a few times. The chain couples TRBV2 to TRBJ1-2; D not resolved. V lost 8 bases, J lost 8 bases, and 15 bases lay in between. CDR3 length equals 12 residues. Germline-derived CDR1 and CDR2 are SNHLY and FYNNEI. The CDR3 DNA reads TGTGCCAGCCCTACCGGCGCGGTAGGCTACACCTTC. Translated: CASPTGAVGYTF.